This T cell receptor (beta chain) emerged from a study of T-cell memory formation after mild COVID-19. Turning to the study itself: The two donors had largely donor-specific TCR clusters. General study findings and limits: Confirmation was lacking for SARS-CoV-2 specificity of second-wave clones that peaked on day 37. Day 15 to 85 contracting clones showed balanced CD4/CD8; day 15 to 37 expanders favored CD4+. CD4+ clones that contracted lay mainly in CM and EM; CD8+ ones lay in EMRA.

V dropped 3 bases and J dropped 1; count of bases not matched to a gene: 1. The CDR3 length is 15 residues. Per germline, CDR1 LNHDA and CDR2 SQIVND (reference sequence). Comment on this clonotype: Its specificity is not known.

From the 5' RACE reads, TCRdb called clonotypes with MiXCR, one entry per CDR3 protein. Found here are roughly 500,000 distinct CDR3 sequences, about a fifth of them singletons; the top ten hold about an eighth. This receptor was taken from an adult woman who had mild COVID-19 (a few samples of this study predate the infection). Cell type and time point are not known. The sample was PBMCs or a T cell subset sorted from them (not recorded which). This chain uses TRBV19 with TRBJ1-5, with 9 bases matching TRBD1. The chain's CDR3 is CASSMGQGSNQPQHF. As DNA, the CDR3 is TGTGCCAGTAGTATGGGACAGGGAAGCAATCAGCCCCAGCATTTT.